These 30 T cell receptor beta chains came from one sample sequenced in a study of control samples from healthy donors and cancer patients. Measured with immunoSEQ multiplex PCR; TCRdb has only the in-frame clones, and not every one. The sample lists just over 80,000 clones; over 90% were seen once. Sequencing was done on a sample of blood. These receptors were collected from a woman in her late teens or twenties in good health.

CDR3 DNA sequence: TGTGCCAGCAGCCTGGGGGACGAGCAGTACTTC. This encodes CASSLGDEQYF. V is TRBV5-6 and J is TRBJ2-7; possibly TRBD1 or TRBD2 for D (5 bases each). The germline V gene encodes CDR1 SGHDT and CDR2 YYEEEE. CDR3 length equals 11 residues. With 4 bases removed from V and 5 bases from J, the gap between germline ends came to 7 bases.

The chain carries TRBV7-3 and TRBJ2-6; 7 bases are shared with TRBD2. The V gene end was trimmed by 2 bases and the J gene end by 5 bases; junction bases not matched to a gene: 3. Germline V lookup: CDR1 SGHTA, CDR2 FQGTGA. The CDR3 contains 15 residues. CDR3 sequence reads: CASSLGGGRANVLTF. CDR3 coding DNA: TGTGCCAGCAGCTTAGGGGGAGGGAGGGCCAACGTCCTGACTTTC.

This chain uses TRBV13 with TRBJ1-1, with 10 nucleotides matching TRBD1. The CDR3 contains 16 residues. The V gene's germline CDR1 is PRHDT and CDR2 FYEKMQ (reference sequence). V lost 5 bases and J lost 0; bases outside the gene matches: 6. The CDR3 region has the DNA TGTGCCAGCAGCCCAGCGGGACAGGGGATGAACACTGAAGCTTTCTTT. Its translation is CASSPAGQGMNTEAFF.

The CDR3 region is CASSPSTDTQYF. CDR3 nucleotides: TGTGCCAGCTCACCGTCCACAGATACGCAGTATTTT. The rearrangement joins TRBV18 to TRBJ2-3; no clear D. Between the trimmed V and J ends, which lost 3 bases and 2 bases, there was a span of 3 bases. There are 12 residues in the CDR3. CDR1 KGHSH and CDR2 LQKENI come from the germline V gene.

V is TRBV12-3 or TRBV12-4 and J is TRBJ2-7; D is undetermined. V shed 9 bases and J shed 5 bases, with 14 bases lying between them. This CDR3 is built from 12 residues. The chain's CDR3 is CASGVQPHEQYF. The DNA of the CDR3 is TGTGCCAGTGGGGTCCAACCTCACGAGCAGTACTTC.

The rearrangement uses TRBV9 and TRBJ2-3, with D uncertain. V was clipped by 4 bases and J by 0 bases, with 15 bases between them. The CDR3 has 16 amino acids. Germline values: CDR1 SGDLS, CDR2 YYNGEE. In DNA, the CDR3 is TGTGCCAGCAGCCCCCATGGCGGAGAGAGCACAGATACGCAGTATTTT. Translating it yields CASSPHGGESTDTQYF. Filled out from reference TRBV9 and TRBJ2-3, the complete variable domain reads DSGVTQTPKHLITATGQRVTLRCSPRSGDLSVYWYQQSLDQGLQFLIQYYNGEERAKGNILERFSAQQFPDLHSELNLSSLELGDSALYFCASSPHGGESTDTQYFGPGTRLTVL.

The genes are TRBV19 and TRBJ2-7; 7 nucleotides line up with TRBD1. The CDR3 extends over 14 amino acids. Germline V gene lookup returns CDR1 LNHDA and CDR2 SQIVND (reference sequence). The V gene end was trimmed by 4 bases and the J gene end by 0 bases; junction bases not matched to a gene: 3. CDR3 coding DNA: TGTGCCAGTAGTAAAGGACAGGTCTCCTACGAGCAGTACTTC. As protein: CASSKGQVSYEQYF.

The rearrangement links TRBV7-2 to TRBJ2-2; 8 positions agree with TRBD1. The germline CDR1 and CDR2 sequences are SGHTA and FQGNSA. Trimming took 3 bases from V and 4 from J; bases not matched to a gene: 4. This CDR3 region has 15 residues. CDR3 loop: CASSFDRGFTGELFF. The CDR3 nucleotides read TGTGCCAGCAGCTTTGACAGGGGATTCACCGGGGAGCTGTTTTTT.

The V and J genes are TRBV28 and TRBJ1-1, with D unclear. Germline CDR1 reads MDHEN; CDR2 reads SYDVKM. V lost 5 bases and J lost 1, with 14 bases in between. This CDR3 region has 15 residues. The CDR3 reads CASSIGHLGNTEAFF. Written as DNA, the CDR3 is TGTGCCAGCAGTATTGGCCACCTAGGGAACACTGAAGCTTTCTTT. Drawing the rest from reference TRBV28 and TRBJ1-1, the complete variable domain is DVKVTQSSRYLVKRTGEKVFLECVQDMDHENMFWYRQDPGLGLRLIYFSYDVKMKEKGDIPEGYSVSREKKERFSLILESASTNQTSMYLCASSIGHLGNTEAFFGQGTRLTVV.

This clone was observed a single time. The chain employs TRBV7-9 and TRBJ1-1; TRBD1 matches 7 bases. V gave up 1 base and J gave up 1 base; unmatched junction bases: 9. Germline CDR1 and CDR2: SEHNR and FQNEAQ (reference sequence). This CDR3 spans 17 amino acids. This CDR3 reads CASSLVEGTGENTEAFF. The CDR3 region has the DNA TGTGCCAGCAGCTTAGTGGAGGGAACAGGGGAGAACACTGAAGCTTTCTTT. The full variable domain, its missing parts supplied by reference TRBV7-9 and TRBJ1-1, is DTGVSQNPRHKITKRGQNVTFRCDPISEHNRLYWYRQTLGQGPEFLTYFQNEAQLEKSRLLSDRFSAERPKGSFSTLEIQRTEQGDSAMYLCASSLVEGTGENTEAFFGQGTRLTVV.

Note on this clone: The sample contains more than one DNA sequence encoding this CDR3. The genes are TRBV4-2 and TRBJ1-1; TRBD1 agrees at 11 bases. The J segment lost 4 bases and the V segment lost 3 bases, leaving 4 bases of the junction unmatched. The CDR3 is 15 amino acids. Germline V gene lookup returns CDR1 LGHNA and CDR2 YNFKEQ. CDR3 loop: CASSQEGQGVTEAFF. CDR3 sequence (DNA): TGTGCCAGCAGCCAGGAGGGACAGGGGGTCACTGAAGCTTTCTTT.

The rearrangement uses TRBV5-1 and TRBJ2-5, with 14 bases that match TRBD2. J gave up 4 bases and V 0 bases, and 5 bases lay outside the gene matches. The CDR3 extends over 17 amino acids. CDR1 is SGHRS, CDR2 YFSETQ, per germline. The CDR3 DNA follows: TGCGCCAGCAGCTTGGGACTAGCGGGAGGGGTGGCAGAGACCCAGTACTTC. Translating it yields CASSLGLAGGVAETQYF.

The chain uses TRBV10-3 and TRBJ1-4; TRBD1 aligns across 11 bases. Unmatched junction bases numbered 3, after V lost 6 bases and J lost 3 bases. CDR1 and CDR2 from the germline V gene are ENHRY and SYGVKD. This CDR3 region has 15 residues. CDR3 sequence (DNA): TGTGCCATCAGCAGGACAGGGGGCTCTAATGAAAAACTGTTTTTT. As protein: CAISRTGGSNEKLFF.

This chain links TRBV19 with TRBJ1-2; the D gene is possibly TRBD1 (5 bases). The CDR3 is 11 residues long. The V gene lost 8 bases and the J gene lost 4 bases, with 8 bases spanning the gap. Looked up from germline, CDR1 is LNHDA and CDR2 is SQIVND (reference sequence). CDR3 sequence reads: CASGDGYGYTF. DNA of the CDR3: TGTGCCAGTGGGGACGGCTATGGCTACACCTTC.

V usage is TRBV6-1 and J usage is TRBJ2-7; unclear D gene. V dropped 3 bases and J dropped 2 bases, with 11 bases sitting between them. Germline values: CDR1 MNHNS, CDR2 SASEGT. The CDR3 is 14 amino acids. CDR3 in DNA: TGTGCCAGCAGTGAGATGGCACTTACCTACGAGCAGTACTTC. Translating gives CASSEMALTYEQYF.

This rearrangement joins TRBV27 to TRBJ1-1; perhaps TRBD1 as D (6 bases). CDR1 MNHEY and CDR2 SMNVEV come from the germline V gene (reference sequence). This CDR3 has 11 amino acids. The ends were cut back, 8 bases at V and 7 bases at J, with 11 bases in the middle. The CDR3, as DNA: TGTGCCAGCGGGAGGGGGGGTGAAGCTTTCTTT. Its translation is CASGRGGEAFF.

The chain joins TRBV5-4 to TRBJ2-6, with D unclear. Trimming cost V 7 bases and J 0 bases, with 11 bases left between them. Germline assignment: CDR1 SGHNT and CDR2 YYREEE (reference sequence). This CDR3 has 15 residues. CDR3 protein: CASFPRASGANVLTF. In DNA, the CDR3 is TGTGCCAGCTTCCCTCGCGCCTCTGGGGCCAACGTCCTGACTTTC.

The J gene is TRBJ1-1, the V gene TRBV28; D not resolved. The CDR3 is 12 residues long. Trimming removed 10 bases from V and 4 bases from J, with 13 bases in between. Germline CDR1 MDHEN, CDR2 SYDVKM. In DNA, the CDR3 is TGTGCCACCACAGTATCGGGCACTGAAGCTTTCTTT. Protein sequence: CATTVSGTEAFF.

The V gene is TRBV28, the J gene TRBJ1-5; TRBD1 aligns across 12 bases. The germline gives CDR1 MDHEN, CDR2 SYDVKM. Unmatched junction bases numbered 2, after V lost 6 bases and J lost 5 bases. CDR3 size: 14 residues. CDR3 sequence: CASSRDRGHQPQHF. In DNA form, the CDR3 reads TGTGCCAGCAGCCGGGACAGGGGGCATCAGCCCCAGCATTTT. Using reference TRBV28 and TRBJ1-5 for the parts outside the CDR3, the full variable domain is DVKVTQSSRYLVKRTGEKVFLECVQDMDHENMFWYRQDPGLGLRLIYFSYDVKMKEKGDIPEGYSVSREKKERFSLILESASTNQTSMYLCASSRDRGHQPQHFGDGTRLSIL.

The rearrangement uses TRBV24-1 and TRBJ2-1, with 9 nucleotides matching TRBD1. V lost 4 bases, J lost 1 base, and 10 bases stayed unmatched. Germline V gene data show CDR1 as KGHDR and CDR2 as SFDVKD. The CDR3 is 18 amino acids. The CDR3 nucleotides read TGTGCCACCAGTGACCCATCGACAGGGGGGCTTTCCTACAATGAGCAGTTCTTC. It yields the protein CATSDPSTGGLSYNEQFF.

The gene calls are TRBV19 and TRBJ2-1; 13 bases match TRBD2. The CDR3 runs 14 residues. CDR1 and CDR2 from the germline V gene are LNHDA and SQIVND (reference sequence). V gave up 7 bases and J gave up 10 bases; unmatched junction bases: 7. This CDR3 reads CASTPGLAGREQFF. CDR3 in DNA: TGTGCCAGTACACCGGGACTAGCGGGAAGAGAGCAGTTCTTC. Variable domain in full (rest from reference TRBV19 and TRBJ2-1): DGGITQSPKYLFRKEGQNVTLSCEQNLNHDAMYWYRQDPGQGLRLIYYSQIVNDFQKGDIAEGYSVSREKKESFPLTVTSAQKNPTAFYLCASTPGLAGREQFFGPGTRLTVL.

J is TRBJ2-7 and V is TRBV7-2, with 8 nucleotides matching TRBD2. CDR1 is SGHTA, CDR2 FQGNSA, per germline. J gave up 0 bases and V 5 bases, and 6 bases lay outside the gene matches. The CDR3 extends over 15 amino acids. The CDR3 DNA follows: TGTGCCAGCAGCATCGTCAGCGGGAGCTCCTACGAGCAGTACTTC. This encodes CASSIVSGSSYEQYF.

The chain combines TRBV3-1 (or the pseudogene TRBV3-2) with TRBJ1-4, with D possibly matching TRBD1 (6 bases). Germline V gene lookup returns CDR1 LGHDT and CDR2 YNNKEL (reference sequence). This CDR3 contains 15 residues. V lost 2 bases and J lost 7, with 14 bases in between. The CDR3 protein is CASSQRQATGEKLFF. CDR3 nucleotides: TGTGCCAGCAGCCAAAGACAGGCGACGGGTGAAAAACTGTTTTTT.

V and J are TRBV15 and TRBJ2-1, with 8 nucleotides matching TRBD2. With 1 base clipped from V and 5 bases from J, the junction kept 7 bases outside the gene matches. Germline assignment: CDR1 LNHNV and CDR2 YYDKDF (reference sequence). This CDR3 is 16 amino acids long. This chain's CDR3 is CATSRASTSGNNEQFF. The CDR3 DNA is TGTGCCACCAGCAGAGCTTCTACTAGCGGAAACAATGAGCAGTTCTTC.

The genes are TRBV5-4 and TRBJ2-3; 14 bases line up with TRBD2. The germline V gene has CDR1 SGHNT and CDR2 YYREEE (reference sequence). CDR3 size: 17 residues. The ends lost 2 bases at V and 10 bases at J; junction bases unmatched: 12. CDR3 bases: TGTGCCAGCAGCTTAGCCGGGACTAGCGGGGGCCGGATATCGCAGTATTTT. Translated, it gives CASSLAGTSGGRISQYF.

This clone was detected once. The V call is TRBV18, the J call TRBJ1-1, with D possibly TRBD1 on 5 matching bases. This CDR3 contains 14 residues. Trimming took off 0 bases at V and 4 bases at J, with 9 bases between the two ends. CDR1 and CDR2 from the germline V gene are KGHSH and LQKENI. CDR3 DNA: TGTGCCAGCTCACCACCGATCGGGGGCACTGAAGCTTTCTTT. It is translated as CASSPPIGGTEAFF.

The chain is built from TRBV5-4 and TRBJ2-7; 9 nucleotides line up with TRBD1. The junction had 6 bases not matched to a gene; V was cut back by 0 bases and J by 2 bases. Germline V gene lookup returns CDR1 SGHNT and CDR2 YYREEE (reference sequence). The CDR3 has 16 amino acids. The DNA for the CDR3 is TGTGCCAGCAGCTTGGCGGACAGGGGCACCACCTACGAGCAGTACTTC. Protein: CASSLADRGTTYEQYF.

This clone occurred once. CDR3 amino acids: CASSHDRRGGSYEQYF. CDR3 sequence (DNA): TGTGCCAGCAGCCACGACCGTCGGGGGGGCTCCTACGAGCAGTACTTC. This sequence joins TRBV11-1 and TRBJ2-7; 8 bases agree with TRBD2. Germline V gives CDR1 SGHAT, CDR2 FQDESV (reference sequence). The CDR3 consists of 16 residues. V was clipped by 5 bases and J by 0 bases; unmatched bases: 9.

The chain has TRBV6-5 and TRBJ1-5, with 7 bases that match TRBD1. There are 14 residues in the CDR3. Per germline, CDR1 MNHEY and CDR2 SVGAGI. The junction had 7 bases not matched to a gene; V was cut back by 11 bases and J by 0 bases. Written as DNA, the CDR3 is TGTGCCGGCGGGACAGCCTATAGCAATCAGCCCCAGCATTTT. It translates to CAGGTAYSNQPQHF.

This chain uses TRBV5-4 with TRBJ2-2; TRBD1 agrees at 8 bases. The CDR3 consists of 17 residues. The germline V gene has CDR1 SGHNT and CDR2 YYREEE (reference sequence). V gave up 0 bases and J gave up 4 bases; unmatched junction bases: 8. The CDR3 nucleotides read TGTGCCAGCAGCTTGGGACAGGGGAGACCCTTCACCGGGGAGCTGTTTTTT. Translating it yields CASSLGQGRPFTGELFF.